This entry lists 19 T cell receptor beta chains sequenced from one sample in a study of blood T cell repertoires in COVID-19. Data came from immunoSEQ multiplex PCR; TCRdb stores just in-frame clones and leaves some out. The sample yields around 270,000 clones, 75% to 90% seen once. Sequenced material: PBMCs or T cells enriched from blood (not recorded which). Source of these receptors: a middle-aged woman who had been exposed to COVID-19.

The chain carries TRBV20-1 and TRBJ1-1; the D is unclear. V shed 6 bases and J shed 7 bases, with 12 bases lying between them. The length of the CDR3 is 11 residues. Germline V lookup: CDR1 DFQATT, CDR2 SNEGSKA (reference sequence). CDR3 sequence: CSALVRVEAFF. The CDR3 coding sequence is TGCAGTGCCCTCGTACGGGTTGAAGCTTTCTTT.

This chain joins TRBV24-1 and TRBJ1-5; 8 nucleotides line up with TRBD1. Germline V gives CDR1 KGHDR, CDR2 SFDVKD. V shed 5 bases, J shed 1 base, and the junction held 6 bases outside the gene matches. CDR3 length equals 16 residues. CDR3 DNA: TGTGCCACCAGTGTCAGGGGGCCGGGGAGCAATCAGCCCCAGCATTTT. Translation gives CATSVRGPGSNQPQHF.

J is TRBJ2-7 and V is TRBV6-5; maybe TRBD1 (5 bases). This CDR3 contains 14 residues. Trimming left V 4 bases short and J 6 bases short, with 16 bases between. Germline V gene lookup returns CDR1 MNHEY and CDR2 SVGAGI. As DNA, the CDR3 is TGTGCCAGCAGTTTTGCGGACCACAGGACCGAGCAGTACTTC. This sequence encodes CASSFADHRTEQYF.

This chain joins TRBV27 and TRBJ2-5, with TRBD1 as a possible D gene (8 bases). V was pared by 3 bases and J by 5 bases, with 16 bases between. The CDR3 extends over 15 amino acids. Germline V CDR1 and CDR2: MNHEY, SMNVEV (reference sequence). The CDR3: CASSFGNRGGETQYF. CDR3 DNA sequence: TGTGCCAGCAGTTTTGGTAACAGGGGGGGGGAGACCCAGTACTTC.

This sequence joins TRBV27 and TRBJ1-2; D remains unclear. The CDR3 sequence is 15 residues long. The V end was cut by 5 bases, the J end by 0 bases, with 13 bases between. Germline V gives CDR1 MNHEY, CDR2 SMNVEV (reference sequence). CDR3 region: CASSPYRPANYGYTF. The CDR3 DNA reads TGTGCCAGCAGTCCGTACAGACCCGCTAACTATGGCTACACCTTC.

The table lists this clone with a few counts. The V gene is TRBV7-2, the J gene TRBJ2-3; 10 bases agree with TRBD2. V dropped 1 base and J dropped 0; count of bases not matched to a gene: 10. Germline lookup yields CDR1 SGHTA and CDR2 FQGNSA. The CDR3 is 19 residues long. The DNA for the CDR3 is TGTGCCAGCAGCTTAGTGTGGACTAGCGGAGGCAGAAGCACAGATACGCAGTATTTT. Translation gives CASSLVWTSGGRSTDTQYF.

This rearrangement joins TRBV7-6 to TRBJ2-1, with TRBD1 identical over 9 bases. Germline-derived CDR1 and CDR2 are SGHVS and FNYEAQ. Losses at the gene ends were 5 bases for V and 4 bases for J; bases not matched to a gene: 6. The CDR3 totals 15 residues. The CDR3 DNA sequence: TGTGCCAGCAGCCGGACAGGGGTCGGGTACAATGAGCAGTTCTTC. Protein: CASSRTGVGYNEQFF.

The rearrangement uses TRBV6-2 or TRBV6-3 and TRBJ1-1; tentative D call: TRBD1 (5 bases). The germline CDR1 and CDR2 sequences are MNHEY and SVGEGT. V gave up 0 bases and J gave up 0 bases, with 11 bases separating them. The CDR3 has 16 residues. The CDR3 DNA is TGTGCCAGCAGTTACTCGACAGAAACCATGAACACTGAAGCTTTCTTT. It yields the protein CASSYSTETMNTEAFF.

The V gene is TRBV4-3, the J gene TRBJ1-4; D gene unclear. This CDR3 is 14 amino acids long. The ends were cut back, 0 bases at V and 5 bases at J, with 7 bases in the middle. Looked up from germline, CDR1 is LGHNA and CDR2 is YSLEER. CDR3 DNA sequence: TGCGCCAGCAGCCAAGAAAGCCTGAATGAAAAACTGTTTTTT. It specifies CASSQESLNEKLFF.

This chain connects TRBV29-1 to TRBJ2-1, with TRBD2 identical over 7 bases. The CDR3 spans 13 residues. V lost 6 bases and J lost 4; bases outside the gene matches: 6. CDR1 and CDR2 from the germline V gene are SQVTM and ANQGSEA. The CDR3 DNA reads as TGCAGCGTGGGGAGGGTCGGGTACAATGAGCAGTTCTTC. Its protein is CSVGRVGYNEQFF.

The rearrangement joins TRBV28 to TRBJ1-4; perhaps TRBD1 as D (5 bases). The CDR3 length is 15 residues. Germline V gene sequence: CDR1 MDHEN, CDR2 SYDVKM. V was trimmed by 2 bases and J by 6 bases, leaving 13 bases between them. Here the CDR3 reads CASSLVRGGYEKLFF. The CDR3, as DNA: TGTGCCAGCAGTTTAGTTCGGGGGGGTTATGAAAAACTGTTTTTT.

The V call is TRBV18, the J call TRBJ2-1; 7 nucleotides match TRBD1. CDR1 KGHSH and CDR2 LQKENI come from the germline V gene. The CDR3 totals 13 residues. Losses at the gene ends were 3 bases for V and 8 bases for J; bases not matched to a gene: 4. The CDR3 coding sequence is TGTGCCAGCTCACCCGGGACAGAAGATGAGCAGTTCTTC. This translates into CASSPGTEDEQFF. The whole variable domain, remainder taken from reference TRBV18 and TRBJ2-1, is NAGVMQNPRHLVRRRGQEARLRCSPMKGHSHVYWYRQLPEEGLKFMVYLQKENIIDESGMPKERFSAEFPKEGPSILRIQQVVRGDSAAYFCASSPGTEDEQFFGPGTRLTVL.

The rearrangement links TRBV5-8 to TRBJ2-5; no definite D call. CDR3 length: 13 amino acids. Germline values: CDR1 SGHTS, CDR2 YDEGEE. Trimming removed 2 bases at V and 5 bases at J, with 10 bases between. CDR3 in amino acids: CASSFEVTETQYF. The DNA for the CDR3 is TGTGCCAGCAGCTTCGAGGTTACCGAGACCCAGTACTTC.

The V call is TRBV9, the J call TRBJ2-1, with 9 bases lining up with TRBD2. Germline V gene sequence: CDR1 SGDLS, CDR2 YYNGEE. The CDR3 runs to 17 residues. V trimming: 4 bases; J trimming: 4 bases; junction bases outside the gene matches: 12. The CDR3 nucleotides are TGTGCCAGCAGCCCCAACGTGCGGGGGGGGTTTTACAATGAGCAGTTCTTC. Translation gives CASSPNVRGGFYNEQFF.

This clone was counted once. The gene calls are TRBV19 and TRBJ2-7; D ambiguous. V was clipped by 3 bases and J by 2 bases, with 20 bases between them. The CDR3 length is 17 residues. The V gene's germline CDR1 is LNHDA and CDR2 SQIVND (reference sequence). The CDR3 region is CASSILVGPSGTYEQYF. The CDR3 DNA reads as TGTGCCAGTAGTATCCTTGTAGGCCCCTCGGGTACCTACGAGCAGTACTTC.

The V and J genes are TRBV6-6 and TRBJ1-1; D is unclear. The CDR3 runs 14 residues. Deletions cut 7 bases from V and 0 bases from J, with 12 bases between. Per the germline V gene, CDR1 is MNHNY and CDR2 is SVGAGI (reference sequence). The DNA of the CDR3 is TGTGCCAGCAAATCGACCGACTTGAACACTGAAGCTTTCTTT. Its protein product is CASKSTDLNTEAFF.

The V call is TRBV4-2, the J call TRBJ2-7; 8 positions match TRBD1. The CDR3 sequence is 16 residues long. Germline values: CDR1 LGHNA, CDR2 YNFKEQ. With 0 bases clipped from V and 7 bases from J, the junction kept 11 bases outside the gene matches. Here the CDR3 DNA reads TGTGCCAGCAGCCAAGACCGACAGGGGATCCTAGGAGAGCAGTACTTC. Amino acid sequence: CASSQDRQGILGEQYF.

This chain connects TRBV4-1 to TRBJ2-5; 12 bases align to TRBD2. Germline trimming cut 5 bases from V and 3 bases from J; bases unmatched to any gene: 7. CDR3 size: 16 residues. Germline V gene sequence: CDR1 MGHRA, CDR2 YSYEKL. The CDR3 DNA reads TGCGCCAGCAGCGGGTGGACTAGCGGGACAAAAGAGACCCAGTACTTC. Translated: CASSGWTSGTKETQYF.

V is TRBV4-3 and J is TRBJ1-4, with 8 bases that match TRBD1. This CDR3 region has 15 residues. Germline lookup yields CDR1 LGHNA and CDR2 YSLEER. Trimming removed 0 bases from V and 7 bases from J; junction bases left unmatched: 4. The CDR3 loop reads CASSQDRGLFEKLFF. The CDR3 DNA sequence: TGCGCCAGCAGCCAAGACAGGGGGCTTTTTGAAAAACTGTTTTTT.